This passage covers 21 T cell receptor beta chains from one sample sequenced in a study of cytomegalovirus exposure and HLA in healthy donors. Both 60 Vbeta primers and 13 Jbeta primers went into the PCR. TCRdb keeps only in-frame clones here, not all; method: immunoSEQ multiplex PCR. The table includes about 91,000 clones, less than 70% detected once. Sequencing was carried out using PBMCs. The receptors were gathered from a human donor in good health.

The chain joins TRBV7-8 to TRBJ2-5; 8 nucleotides match TRBD2. CDR3 length equals 15 residues. Unmatched junction bases numbered 4, after V lost 3 bases and J lost 1 base. Looked up from germline, CDR1 is SGHVS and CDR2 is FQNEAQ. The CDR3 coding sequence is TGTGCCAGCAGCTTTCCCAGCGGGGGCCAAGAGACCCAGTACTTC. It encodes CASSFPSGGQETQYF.

V is TRBV5-1 and J is TRBJ1-2, with TRBD1 as a possible D gene (6 bases). The CDR3 contains 15 residues. V lost 1 base to trimming and J lost 4 bases, with 14 bases between them. Looked up from germline, CDR1 is SGHRS and CDR2 is YFSETQ. The CDR3 region has the DNA TGCGCCAGCAGCTTGAGGGCAGGGGCGGGCTATGGCTACACCTTC. Encoded protein: CASSLRAGAGYGYTF.

The chain links TRBV7-8 to TRBJ1-4, with D possibly matching TRBD1 (6 bases). Per the germline V gene, CDR1 is SGHVS and CDR2 is FQNEAQ. Trimming removed 5 bases at V and 4 bases at J, with 11 bases between. The CDR3 loop spans 14 amino acids. The CDR3 protein is CASSKQGFNEKLFF. The CDR3 coding sequence is TGTGCCAGCAGCAAACAGGGATTTAATGAAAAACTGTTTTTT.

This clone was counted a single time. V is TRBV6-6 and J is TRBJ2-1, with D possibly being TRBD2 (5 bases). The CDR3 loop spans 13 amino acids. With 0 bases removed from V and 7 bases from J, the gap between germline ends came to 7 bases. The germline CDR1 and CDR2 sequences are MNHNY and SVGAGI (reference sequence). The CDR3 DNA is TGTGCCAGCAGTTACTCACGGAGGAATGAGCAGTTCTTC. Its translation: CASSYSRRNEQFF.

Only a few counts were recorded for this clone. Other DNA sequences in the same sample also yield this CDR3. This sequence joins TRBV5-4 and TRBJ1-6; a weak D match, TRBD1 (6 bases). Trimming stripped 1 base from V and 5 bases from J, with 10 bases between. Germline V gene data show CDR1 as SGHNT and CDR2 as YYREEE (reference sequence). This CDR3 contains 15 residues. The chain's CDR3 is CASSLFRGNNSPLHF. The CDR3, as DNA: TGTGCCAGCAGCTTGTTCAGGGGAAATAATTCACCCCTCCACTTT.

The V and J genes are TRBV5-1 and TRBJ1-2, with 9 nucleotides matching TRBD1. Germline V gene sequence: CDR1 SGHRS, CDR2 YFSETQ. V lost 2 bases to trimming and J lost 9 bases; unmatched junction nucleotides: 14. The length of the CDR3 is 16 residues. The CDR3 bases are TGCGCCAGCAGCTTAACCATTACAGGGGGCGGAGACCGCTACACCTTC. Protein sequence: CASSLTITGGGDRYTF. Supplemented by reference TRBV5-1 and TRBJ1-2, the full variable domain reads KAGVTQTPRYLIKTRGQQVTLSCSPISGHRSVSWYQQTPGQGLQFLFEYFSETQRNKGNFPGRFSGRQFSNSRSEMNVSTLELGDSALYLCASSLTITGGGDRYTFGSGTRLTVV.

This chain joins TRBV19 and TRBJ2-1; D perhaps matches TRBD1 (6 bases). The germline V and J ends were trimmed by 1 base and 3 bases, with 13 bases remaining between them. The CDR3 length is 16 residues. The V gene's germline CDR1 is LNHDA and CDR2 SQIVND (reference sequence). The CDR3 protein is CASSIVSSRGYNEQFF. DNA for the CDR3: TGTGCCAGTAGTATAGTATCCAGCAGGGGCTACAATGAGCAGTTCTTC.

The sample holds a few counts of this clone. V and J are TRBV9 and TRBJ2-1; 14 bases are shared with TRBD2. V shed 0 bases, J shed 8 bases, and the junction held 7 bases outside the gene matches. The CDR3 has 17 amino acids. Per the germline V gene, CDR1 is SGDLS and CDR2 is YYNGEE. CDR3 sequence (DNA): TGTGCCAGCAGCGTAGGACTAGCGGGGGGGCCTATGGATGAGCAGTTCTTC. As protein: CASSVGLAGGPMDEQFF.

This clone was seen more than once but under ten times. The rearrangement joins TRBV10-2 to TRBJ1-3; no clear D. V was cut by 3 bases and J by 7 bases, with 10 bases left in between. This CDR3 is 13 amino acids long. The germline CDR1 and CDR2 sequences are WSHSY and SAAADI. The CDR3: CASSESLRNTIYF. As DNA, the CDR3 is TGCGCCAGCAGTGAATCCTTGAGGAACACCATATATTTT.

This chain uses TRBV9 with TRBJ2-5, with 7 bases that match TRBD2. Germline loops: CDR1 SGDLS, CDR2 YYNGEE. With 0 bases clipped from V and 2 bases from J, the junction kept 7 bases outside the gene matches. The CDR3 has 16 amino acids. CDR3 amino acids: CASSVAFGGGQETQYF. The CDR3 nucleotides are TGTGCCAGCAGCGTAGCTTTTGGGGGGGGGCAAGAGACCCAGTACTTC. Full variable domain (rest looked up from reference TRBV9 and TRBJ2-5): DSGVTQTPKHLITATGQRVTLRCSPRSGDLSVYWYQQSLDQGLQFLIQYYNGEERAKGNILERFSAQQFPDLHSELNLSSLELGDSALYFCASSVAFGGGQETQYFGPGTRLLVL.

Here the CDR3 DNA reads TGCGCCAGCAGCCGACGGGACAGTCGACGATTCTATGGCTACACCTTC. Protein sequence: CASSRRDSRRFYGYTF. The rearrangement joins TRBV4-3 to TRBJ1-2, with 7 bases matching TRBD1. The germline gives CDR1 LGHNA, CDR2 YSLEER. The trim removed 4 bases at V and 4 bases at J, leaving 12 bases unmatched. This CDR3 comprises 16 residues.

This rearrangement joins TRBV11-3 to TRBJ2-7; 8 bases are a match to TRBD1. Germline V gene data show CDR1 as SGHNT and CDR2 as YENEEA. The CDR3 sequence is 14 residues long. Trimming cost V 3 bases and J 5 bases; bases outside gene matches: 6. This CDR3 is CASSLGQGAHEQYF. In nucleotides, the CDR3 is TGTGCCAGCAGCTTGGGGCAGGGGGCTCACGAGCAGTACTTC.

V and J are TRBV7-3 and TRBJ2-1; TRBD1 agrees at 7 bases. CDR3 length equals 13 residues. The V gene end was trimmed by 1 base and the J gene end by 6 bases; junction bases not matched to a gene: 0. The germline V gene encodes CDR1 SGHTA and CDR2 FQGTGA. In DNA, the CDR3 is TGTGCCAGCAGCTTAAACAGGGGCAATGAGCAGTTCTTC. Amino acid sequence: CASSLNRGNEQFF.

The genes are TRBV29-1 and TRBJ2-5, with 10 bases identical to TRBD2. Germline V gives CDR1 SQVTM, CDR2 ANQGSEA. CDR3 length equals 12 residues. V was clipped by 5 bases and J by 9 bases; unmatched bases: 6. The CDR3 DNA follows: TGCAGCGTTAAAAGCGGGGGGGAGGCCCAGTACTTC. Protein product: CSVKSGGEAQYF.

The chain's CDR3 is CASSTGTASNEKLFF. CDR3 in DNA: TGTGCCAGCAGTACTGGGACAGCTAGTAATGAAAAACTGTTTTTT. This chain uses TRBV6-1 with TRBJ1-4; 7 bases are a match to TRBD1. J gave up 4 bases and V 5 bases, and 7 bases lay outside the gene matches. CDR3 length equals 15 residues. Germline V gene sequence: CDR1 MNHNS, CDR2 SASEGT.

The CDR3 DNA sequence: TGTGCCAGCAGCCCGCAGCAGGGCACTGGAAACACCATATATTTT. This translates into CASSPQQGTGNTIYF. V usage is TRBV7-2 and J usage is TRBJ1-3; the D gene is possibly TRBD1 (5 bases). CDR1 and CDR2 from the germline V gene are SGHTA and FQGNSA. The CDR3 extends over 15 amino acids. V dropped 5 bases and J dropped 2 bases, with 13 bases sitting between them.

J is TRBJ2-5 and V is TRBV9, with a weak D call TRBD2 (6 bases). With 5 bases removed from V and 1 base from J, the gap between germline ends came to 18 bases. Germline V gene lookup returns CDR1 SGDLS and CDR2 YYNGEE. CDR3 length: 16 amino acids. CDR3 residues: CASSLASGDLQETQYF. The CDR3 DNA reads TGTGCCAGCAGTCTAGCTTCGGGGGATCTCCAAGAGACCCAGTACTTC.

V and J are TRBV7-2 and TRBJ2-7; 9 nucleotides line up with TRBD1. V trimming: 5 bases; J trimming: 3 bases; junction bases outside the gene matches: 8. This CDR3 spans 15 amino acids. Germline lookup yields CDR1 SGHTA and CDR2 FQGNSA. CDR3 in DNA: TGTGCCAGCAGCCCCGGACAGGGGTTGGTCTACGAGCAGTACTTC. This translates into CASSPGQGLVYEQYF.

This clone appeared a few times. The chain employs TRBV5-4 and TRBJ2-1, with a tentative D call TRBD1 (6 bases). Trimming stripped 4 bases from V and 7 bases from J, with 15 bases between. Germline V gene lookup returns CDR1 SGHNT and CDR2 YYREEE (reference sequence). The CDR3 extends over 14 amino acids. CDR3 DNA: TGTGCCAGCAGCAGGCGCGGACAGTATAATGAGCAGTTCTTC. Translated: CASSRRGQYNEQFF.

The chain links TRBV9 to TRBJ2-1; 7 nucleotides line up with TRBD2. From germline, CDR1 is SGDLS and CDR2 YYNGEE. The CDR3 runs to 16 residues. Unmatched junction bases numbered 7, after V lost 0 bases and J lost 4 bases. The CDR3 spells CASSVGTQRGYNEQFF. In nucleotides, the CDR3 is TGTGCCAGCAGCGTAGGAACCCAGCGGGGTTACAATGAGCAGTTCTTC.

The chain is built from TRBV6-1 and TRBJ1-1; 9 bases align to TRBD1. The CDR3 runs to 13 residues. V gave up 6 bases and J gave up 4 bases; unmatched junction bases: 3. Per the germline V gene, CDR1 is MNHNS and CDR2 is SASEGT. CDR3 sequence reads: CASSRDRVTEAFF. The CDR3 DNA follows: TGTGCCAGCAGCCGGGACAGGGTCACTGAAGCTTTCTTT.